The clone carrying this TCR beta chain was seen more than once but under ten times. Antigen: not known. The sample belongs to a study of cytomegalovirus exposure and HLA in healthy donors. Trimming left V 2 bases short and J 12 bases short, with 21 bases between. This CDR3 is 15 amino acids long. Germline assignment: CDR1 SGHTS and CDR2 YDEGEE. Overall study findings and caveats: Among the sequence variants, a highly shared cluster was likely an artifact of sequencing. Researchers reported from a later analysis that most CMV-associated TCR beta chains appeared HLA-restricted.

In the PCR, 60 Vbeta and 13 Jbeta primers were used. Clones were read by immunoSEQ multiplex PCR, and TCRdb kept only the in-frame ones, dropping some. The sample shows some 67,000 clones, roughly 80% of them seen only once. The chain links TRBV5-8 to TRBJ2-1, with a weak D call TRBD1 (6 bases). Sequencing was performed on PBMCs. The sequence derives from a woman aged 25 to 45 in good health and CMV-seronegative. CDR3 sequence reads: CASSFISSTGTRQFF. CDR3 nucleotide sequence: TGTGCCAGCAGCTTCATCAGCAGTACAGGGACCAGGCAGTTCTTC.